The following is a TCR beta chain sequence with its context. This sample was taken from a study of blood T cell repertoires in COVID-19. The repertoire was sequenced with immunoSEQ multiplex PCR; TCRdb's copy has only in-frame clones and lacks some. The sample lists tens of thousands of clones, approximately 90% occurring once. Deletions cut 4 bases from V and 3 bases from J, with 11 bases between. The germline CDR1 and CDR2 sequences are SGHKS and YYEKEE (reference sequence). CDR3 length equals 13 residues. The receptor was isolated from a human donor in a cohort sampled during active COVID-19. V usage is TRBV5-5 and J usage is TRBJ2-7; TRBD2 might be the D (5 bases). Material for sequencing was peripheral blood. The DNA for the CDR3 is TGTGCCAGCAGCCCGGCGGGTCTCTACGAGCAGTACTTC. This sequence encodes CASSPAGLYEQYF.